This T cell receptor (beta chain) derives from a study of response to subunit inactivated influenza vaccine. The CDR3 extends over 13 amino acids. V was cut by 1 base and J by 6 bases, with 7 bases left in between. MiXCR, run by TCRdb on the RT-PCR reads, gives a single entry per CDR3 protein. Of roughly 500,000 distinct CDR3 sequences listed, approximately 16% were seen once; the top ten hold 2.5% to 3.5%. This clonotype was found many times. This specimen consisted of CD4+ T cells sorted from PBMCs, obtained 23 to 25 months after vaccination. V and J are TRBV12-3 or TRBV12-4 and TRBJ2-1; D ambiguous. This TCR was sampled from a man between 50 and 75 years old who received an inactivated influenza vaccine. The CDR3 DNA reads TGTGCCAGCAGTTTAGACCACGGCAATGAGCAGTTCTTC. This encodes CASSLDHGNEQFF.